This TCR beta chain is from a study of blood T cell repertoires in COVID-19. Seattle cases were enrolled at active infection and followed longitudinally. Trimming shortened V by 4 bases and J by 2 bases, and 6 bases separated the two germline ends. This CDR3 spans 13 amino acids. CDR1 and CDR2 from the germline V gene are MGHDK and SYGVNS. Measured with immunoSEQ multiplex PCR; TCRdb has only the in-frame clones, and not every one. There are approximately 170,000 clones in the sample; more than 85% occur only once, and under 2% lies in the top ten. The material sequenced was peripheral blood. The TCR was taken from a woman between 55 and 75 years old with COVID-19, enrolled during active disease. V gene TRBV25-1 combines with J gene TRBJ1-5; D gene unclear. The CDR3 sequence is CASSAGGNQPQHF. The CDR3 bases are TGTGCCAGCAGTGCCGGGGGCAATCAGCCCCAGCATTTT.